These T cell receptor beta chains were read from a single sample in a study of neoadjuvant nivolumab and ipilimumab in lung cancer. Sequencing was performed with immunoSEQ multiplex PCR; in TCRdb, only in-frame clones are kept and a portion is missing. Here the sample spans tens of thousands of clones, just over 90% being singletons. The sample was peripheral blood, taken after neoadjuvant nivolumab, alone or with ipilimumab, at or shortly before surgery. The receptors derive from an adult with non-small cell lung cancer. The CDR3 runs from the conserved cysteine through the conserved F or W. A D gene is named only where the DNA matches it firmly. Clone size is stated in some rows and not others, as once, few, many or a class when expanded.

D gene,J gene,clone size,V gene,CDR3 DNA,CDR3 protein
-,TRBJ1-5,-,TRBV7-2,TGTGCCAGCAGCTTCAACAATCAGCCCCAGCATTTT,CASSFNNQPQHF
TRBD2,TRBJ2-3,once,TRBV5-5,TGTGCCAGCAGCTGGACTAGTTCGGCAGATACGCAGTATTTT,CASSWTSSADTQYF
-,TRBJ2-7,-,TRBV19,TGTGCCAGTAGTGGGCTGACTGGCTCCTACGAGCAGTACTTC,CASSGLTGSYEQYF
-,TRBJ1-1,-,TRBV2,TGTGCCAGCAATGAACACCTGTACACTGAAGCTTTCTTT,CASNEHLYTEAFF
TRBD2,TRBJ2-3,-,TRBV14,TGTGCCAGCAGCCAAACGGGGGGGAGCACAGATACGCAGTATTTT,CASSQTGGSTDTQYF
-,TRBJ1-4,-,TRBV5-1,TGCGCCAGCAGCTTGGTTAGGGGAGCAACTAATGAAAAACTGTTTTTT,CASSLVRGATNEKLFF
-,TRBJ1-4,-,TRBV2,TGTGCCAGCAGTGCCCGGACATTTCAGGGGTTTTTT,CASSARTFQGFF
TRBD1,TRBJ2-7,-,TRBV27,TGTGCCAGACAGGGGTTTAATGTTCGGGCCCTTCTCGAGCAGTACTTC,CARQGFNVRALLEQYF
-,TRBJ1-5,once,TRBV9,TGTGCCAGCAGCGTGGGGGAGGGCAGGGGAGAGCCCCAGCATTTT,CASSVGEGRGEPQHF
-,TRBJ2-2,-,TRBV29-1,TGCAGCGTTGAAATCGGGGCCACGAACACCGGGGAGCTGTTTTTT,CSVEIGATNTGELFF
-,TRBJ2-2,few,TRBV7-2,TGTGCCAGCAGCTCCCAGGGGAACACCGGGGAGCTGTTTTTT,CASSSQGNTGELFF
TRBD2,TRBJ2-7,-,TRBV7-9,TGTGCCAGTAAGGGGACTAGCGGGGGGTTGACCTACGAGCAGTACTTC,CASKGTSGGLTYEQYF
TRBD2,TRBJ2-3,-,TRBV5-5,TGTGCCAGCAGCCCCTGGGGTGGCGGGGGGGCAACAGATACGCAGTATTTT,CASSPWGGGGATDTQYF
-,TRBJ1-2,-,TRBV4-3,TGCGCCAGCAGCCAAGCCAGGGACTATGGCTACACCTTC,CASSQARDYGYTF
-,TRBJ1-5,-,TRBV9,TGTGCCAGCAGCGCAGGGGTTCGGGGCAATCAGCCCCAGCATTTT,CASSAGVRGNQPQHF
-,TRBJ1-2,few,TRBV4-2,TGTGCCAGCAGCCAACAAGCGGGGGCGTACTATGGCTACACCTTC,CASSQQAGAYYGYTF
TRBD1,TRBJ1-1,-,TRBV4-2,TGTGCCAGCAGCCAATGGACAGGGAGGGACACTGAAGCTTTCTTT,CASSQWTGRDTEAFF
TRBD1,TRBJ2-7,-,TRBV6-1,TGTGCCAGCAGTGGACGCGGACAGGGGGCCGGCGAGCAGTACTTC,CASSGRGQGAGEQYF
-,TRBJ1-1,-,TRBV11-2,TGTGCCAGCAGCCCCCAATTCAACATGAACACTGAAGCTTTCTTT,CASSPQFNMNTEAFF
TRBD2,TRBJ2-5,-,TRBV28,TGTGCCAGCGGGGGGGGAGAGACCCAGTACTTC,CASGGGETQYF
TRBD1,TRBJ2-7,-,TRBV11-2,TGTGCCAGCAGCATAGGGACAGGGTTTTTCTACGAGCAGTACTTC,CASSIGTGFFYEQYF
-,TRBJ1-6,once,TRBV6-1,TGTGCCAGCAGTGGAGAAATTATTACTAATTCACCCCTCCACTTT,CASSGEIITNSPLHF
-,TRBJ2-5,-,TRBV18,TGTGCCAGCTCACCACGTTCAGGGACTGCAGAGACCCAGTACTTC,CASSPRSGTAETQYF
-,TRBJ2-6,-,TRBV7-3,TGTGCCAGCAGCGACGGGCGTGGGGGGCTTGGGGCCAACGTCCTGACTTTC,CASSDGRGGLGANVLTF
-,TRBJ1-1,-,TRBV6-6,TGTGCCAGCAGCCACAGGGAAACTGAAGCTTTCTTT,CASSHRETEAFF